This is a list of T cell receptor beta chains from one sample in a study of blood T cell repertoires in COVID-19. The assay was immunoSEQ multiplex PCR, and TCRdb's table has in-frame clones only and misses some. The table has 140,000 to 150,000 clones, around 84% seen once. The sequencing input was peripheral blood. All receptors come from a man aged 60 to 69 with active or convalescent COVID-19. The CDR3 runs from the conserved cysteine through the conserved F or W. A D gene is named only where the DNA matches it firmly. The size entry is marked missing in some rows and otherwise reads once, few, many or a size class.

d_gene,j_gene,len,abundance,v_gene,CDR3nt,CDR3aa
-,TRBJ1-2,12,-,TRBV6-2/TRBV6-3,TGTGCCAGCAGTTACCTCCGCGAGGGCTACACCTTC,CASSYLREGYTF
TRBD1,TRBJ2-5,13,-,TRBV7-3,TGTGCCAGCAGCGCAGGGGGCGGTGAGACCCAGTACTTC,CASSAGGGETQYF
TRBD1,TRBJ1-5,14,-,TRBV20-1,TGCAGTGCCAGTCGGGACAGAGGGAATCAGCCCCAGCATTTT,CSASRDRGNQPQHF
-,TRBJ2-2,16,-,TRBV5-1,TGCGCCAGCAGCTTGGTGGGACTGTCGAACACCGGGGAGCTGTTTTTT,CASSLVGLSNTGELFF
-,TRBJ2-7,11,few,TRBV20-1,TGCAGTGCGCCCCAGGGAAGCGAGCAGTACTTC,CSAPQGSEQYF
TRBD1,TRBJ1-1,15,-,TRBV6-5,TGTGCCAGCAGTTCTACGCAGGGGGGAAACACTGAAGCTTTCTTT,CASSSTQGGNTEAFF
TRBD1,TRBJ2-1,13,-,TRBV5-1,TGCGCCAGCAGCTTGGACAGGGGAAATGAGCAGTTCTTC,CASSLDRGNEQFF
TRBD2,TRBJ2-7,15,-,TRBV6-5,TGTGCCAGCAGTTACTCCCAGCGGGAGGGCTACGAGCAGTACTTC,CASSYSQREGYEQYF
-,TRBJ2-3,11,few,TRBV27,TGTGCCAGCAGTGTTAGAGGTACGCAGTATTTT,CASSVRGTQYF
TRBD2,TRBJ2-1,19,-,TRBV7-3,TGTGCCAGCAGCCTCGGGTTAGCGGGAGGCCGGGTAAGGGGCAATGAGCAGTTCTTC,CASSLGLAGGRVRGNEQFF
TRBD1,TRBJ2-1,15,-,TRBV19,TGTGCCAGTAGTATGCGACAGGGTCCCTGGGATGAGCAGTTCTTC,CASSMRQGPWDEQFF
TRBD1,TRBJ1-2,12,-,TRBV6-5,TGTGCCAGCAGTACTGGGACAGATGGCTACACCTTC,CASSTGTDGYTF
-,TRBJ1-6,18,-,TRBV7-2,TGTGCCAGCAGCTTAAGAACGTTAGGCGGTGGGGCCAATTCACCCCTCCACTTT,CASSLRTLGGGANSPLHF
-,TRBJ1-5,14,-,TRBV3-1/TRBV3-2,TGTGCCAGCAGCCAAGGGGGATGGGGCCGGCCCCAGCATTTT,CASSQGGWGRPQHF
-,TRBJ1-6,17,-,TRBV4-1,TGCGCCAGCAGCCCTCACGACCCCAGGGTACGTGATTCACCCCTCCACTTT,CASSPHDPRVRDSPLHF
-,TRBJ2-7,15,once,TRBV19,TGTGCCAGTAGTATATTTCGGTCCTCATCCTACGAGCAGTACTTC,CASSIFRSSSYEQYF
-,TRBJ1-4,16,-,TRBV7-2,TGTGCCAGCAGTCCCGGACAGACCCCAACTAATGAAAAACTGTTTTTT,CASSPGQTPTNEKLFF
-,TRBJ2-7,15,-,TRBV4-3,TGCGCCAGCAGCCAAGATCAAAGGGGCTCCTACGAGCAGTACTTC,CASSQDQRGSYEQYF
-,TRBJ1-5,15,-,TRBV9,TGTGCCAGCAGCGTATCGGGAGCCGGGAATCAGCCCCAGCATTTT,CASSVSGAGNQPQHF
TRBD1,TRBJ2-3,12,-,TRBV19,TGTGCCAGTAGTACCGGACAGGGGACGCAGTATTTT,CASSTGQGTQYF
TRBD2,TRBJ2-1,20,-,TRBV5-4,TGTGCCAGCAGCCCTACACAGGGACTAGCGGGATCCTTTTCCTACAATGAGCAGTTCTTC,CASSPTQGLAGSFSYNEQFF
-,TRBJ1-2,12,-,TRBV4-1,TGCGCCAGCAGCCAGGAGGTCTATGGCTACACCTTC,CASSQEVYGYTF
-,TRBJ2-7,14,-,TRBV7-9,TGTGCCAGCAGCTTAGGGGTTACAGGCTACGAGCAGTACTTC,CASSLGVTGYEQYF
-,TRBJ1-3,13,-,TRBV19,TGTGCCAGTAGTACCCTAACTGGAAACACCATATATTTT,CASSTLTGNTIYF
-,TRBJ2-5,13,-,TRBV19,TGTGCCAGTAGAAATAACTCGATTAGGACCCAGTACTTC,CASRNNSIRTQYF
-,TRBJ2-5,12,-,TRBV19,TGTGCCAGTGGGAGGATACAAGAGACCCAGTACTTC,CASGRIQETQYF
TRBD2,TRBJ2-3,14,-,TRBV28,TGTGCCAGCAGTTTGGGCGGGAGCGCAGATACGCAGTATTTT,CASSLGGSADTQYF
TRBD1,TRBJ1-2,14,-,TRBV7-2,TGTGCCAGCAGCTCGGACAGGGGAGGGTATGGCTACACCTTC,CASSSDRGGYGYTF
TRBD2,TRBJ2-7,14,once,TRBV2,TGTGCCAGCAGTGAAGCCGGGGGGGGGCGGGAGCAGTACTTC,CASSEAGGGREQYF
-,TRBJ1-5,13,-,TRBV11-1,TGTGCCAGCAGCCTGACAGATAATCAGCCCCAGCATTTT,CASSLTDNQPQHF
TRBD2,TRBJ2-2,16,-,TRBV5-5,TGTGCCAGCAGCCAAAGGGGTGGTAGCGGGTCTGGGGAGCTGTTTTTT,CASSQRGGSGSGELFF
TRBD1,TRBJ2-1,16,medium-sized,TRBV11-3,TGTGCCAGCAGCTTAGAAGGGGGCAGCGGACGGAATGAGCAGTTCTTC,CASSLEGGSGRNEQFF
-,TRBJ2-3,14,-,TRBV7-9,TGTGCCAGCAGCCCTACCCATGGCACAGATACGCAGTATTTT,CASSPTHGTDTQYF
-,TRBJ1-4,16,-,TRBV7-2,TGTGCCAGCAGCCAAACTGGTCCAGGGACTAATGAAAAACTGTTTTTT,CASSQTGPGTNEKLFF
TRBD1,TRBJ1-1,15,-,TRBV5-1,TGCGCCAGCAGGGTTGGGACAGGGGGGAACACTGAAGCTTTCTTT,CASRVGTGGNTEAFF
-,TRBJ1-5,15,-,TRBV4-2,TGTGCCAGCAGCCAAACGGGGATTAGCAATCAGCCCCAGCATTTT,CASSQTGISNQPQHF
-,TRBJ1-4,13,-,TRBV5-6,TGTGCCAGCAGCCGGGGGGACGGTGAAAAACTGTTTTTT,CASSRGDGEKLFF
TRBD1,TRBJ2-7,15,-,TRBV6-6,TGTGCCAGCAGTTATGAGCCGGGACAGGGCTACGAGCAGTACTTC,CASSYEPGQGYEQYF
-,TRBJ2-4,14,-,TRBV27,TGTGCCAGCATTCAGACTGGAGCCAAAAACATTCAGTACTTC,CASIQTGAKNIQYF
TRBD2,TRBJ2-7,15,-,TRBV5-1,TGCGCCAGCAGAGAGGGGACTAGCGGGCAGTACGAGCAGTACTTC,CASREGTSGQYEQYF
-,TRBJ1-1,15,-,TRBV28,TGTGCCAGCAGCGGGACACCTCTTTGGGGCACTGAAGCTTTCTTT,CASSGTPLWGTEAFF
TRBD1,TRBJ1-1,14,-,TRBV14,TGTGCCAGCAGCCAAAGACAGGGCCGAATTGCAGCTTTCTTT,CASSQRQGRIAAFF
-,TRBJ2-1,15,-,TRBV30,TGTGCCTGGAGTTCCCAGGACAAGGCCTACAATGAGCAGTTCTTC,CAWSSQDKAYNEQFF
TRBD2,TRBJ2-1,16,few,TRBV6-2/TRBV6-3,TGTGCCAGCAGTCGACTAGCGGGGGGTGACAACAATGAGCAGTTCTTC,CASSRLAGGDNNEQFF
TRBD1,TRBJ1-6,15,few,TRBV6-6,TGTGCCAGCAGACGGACAGGGTTTGAGGGTTCACCCCTCCACTTT,CASRRTGFEGSPLHF
TRBD1,TRBJ2-2,14,-,TRBV7-6,TGTGCCAGCAGCTCTAGGACAGGTATCGGGGAGCTGTTTTTT,CASSSRTGIGELFF
-,TRBJ1-4,15,-,TRBV21-1,TGTGCCAGCAGCAAAGTGGGGGGACAGTTAGAAAAACTGTTTTTT,CASSKVGGQLEKLFF
TRBD2,TRBJ2-5,16,-,TRBV11-2,TGTGCCAGCAGCTTAATCCTAGCGGGAGGACAAGAGACCCAGTACTTC,CASSLILAGGQETQYF
-,TRBJ2-2,13,-,TRBV5-1,TGCGCCAGCAGCCCCGGAGCCACCGGGGAGCTGTTTTTT,CASSPGATGELFF
-,TRBJ2-7,16,-,TRBV9,TGTGCCAGCAGCCCCCGAAGTTCCCGGGGGTCGGACGAGCAGTACTTC,CASSPRSSRGSDEQYF
TRBD1,TRBJ1-6,14,-,TRBV6-5,TGTGCCAGCAGTCGTACAGGGGGCGCTTCACCCCTCCACTTT,CASSRTGGASPLHF
TRBD1,TRBJ2-7,14,-,TRBV5-8,TGTGCCAGCAGCCAAATTTACAGGGGGCACGAGCAGTACTTC,CASSQIYRGHEQYF
-,TRBJ1-1,15,-,TRBV4-3,TGCGCCAGCAGCCTAAGTAGGGGGGGGAACACTGAAGCTTTCTTT,CASSLSRGGNTEAFF